This T cell receptor beta chain emerged from a study of blood T cell repertoires in COVID-19 (TCRdb year 2020). With respect to the entire study: Samples from collaborators originated in the United States, Italy and Spain and spanned both the acute and convalescent phases of COVID-19. Subjects who had been exposed to COVID-19, were actively infected with it, or had recovered from it provided the deeply sampled blood TCRbeta repertoires that made up the dataset. The prospective study material was composed of cDNA or gDNA derived from T cells, B-cell-depleted T cells, or PBMCs. Samples came from the ongoing ImmuneRACE study (first 160 participants) plus 1,254 subjects from 6 global collaborators. The repertoires were released in a freely available public database intended as a resource for research on the immune response to SARS-CoV-2. The sample metadata nearly always contained a de-identified subject ID, COVID-19 status, age in years and sex. Where HLA class I and class II types were available, the types were taken from metadata supplied by the sample provider, not from assay-based typing. Here is what the overall study found, with its caveats: The amount of clinical and demographic metadata varied by source and participant and was provided uncurated.

TCRbeta CDR3 regions were amplified from genomic DNA by means of the immunoSEQ Assay, a bias-controlled multiplex PCR. Per the original workflow: The number of nucleated cells in each sample was estimated by amplification of reference gene primers within the assay. To quantify the absolute abundance of each unique TCRbeta CDR3 rearrangement, sequence reads were collapsed and filtered. For each sample, productive Simpson clonality was calculated by taking the square root of Simpson's diversity index across productive rearrangements. This is the immuneACCESS table as TCRdb keeps it, with only in-frame sequences that have V and J called. A part of the clones is gone; compared with another copy, unresolved V genes explain less than half, and the rest is unexplained. V, J and clone size were drawn from that table, and D and trimming were deduced from the DNA. For this sample there are about 260,000 clones; around nine tenths appear just once. About a tenth of the sample lies in the top ten.

At one collaborating source in Seattle, patients were enrolled during active infection and were followed longitudinally through the course of disease. The collaborating institutions used their own protocols to collect whole blood in K2EDTA tubes. For TCRbeta analysis, collaborators shipped samples in one of three forms: frozen whole blood, isolated PBMCs, or DNA extracted from either of those sample types. In regard to this clone: No cognate antigen has been identified for it. Nothing much larger sits one base from this clone, and base qualities are not available.

The germline V gene (reference sequence) sets CDR1 to LNHDA and CDR2 to SQIVND. Inclusive of the bounding cysteine and phenylalanine, the CDR3 is 13 residues long. The CDR3 DNA has 39 bases and is translated from base 1. V loses 6 bases, J loses 3 bases, and the germline ends lie 11 bases apart. This clonotype was sampled from an older woman with COVID-19, enrolled during active disease. The sequenced sample was peripheral blood. The chain employs TRBV19 and TRBJ1-1; a tentative D call is TRBD1 (5 bases match). Read as DNA, the sequence is TGTGCCAGTAGGACAGTACATTACACTGAAGCTTTCTTT. It codes for CASRTVHYTEAFF.